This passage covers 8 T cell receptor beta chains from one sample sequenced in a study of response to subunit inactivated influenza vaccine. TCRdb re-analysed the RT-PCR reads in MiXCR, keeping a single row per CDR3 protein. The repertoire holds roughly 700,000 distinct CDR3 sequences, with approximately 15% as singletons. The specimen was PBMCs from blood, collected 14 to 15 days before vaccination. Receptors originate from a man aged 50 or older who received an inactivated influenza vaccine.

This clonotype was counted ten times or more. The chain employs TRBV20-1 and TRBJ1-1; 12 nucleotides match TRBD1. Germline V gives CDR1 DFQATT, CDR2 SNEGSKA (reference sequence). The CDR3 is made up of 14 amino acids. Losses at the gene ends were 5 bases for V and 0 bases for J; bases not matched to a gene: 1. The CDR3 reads CSARDRGLNTEAFF. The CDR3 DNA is TGCAGTGCTCGGGACAGGGGGCTGAACACTGAAGCTTTCTTT.

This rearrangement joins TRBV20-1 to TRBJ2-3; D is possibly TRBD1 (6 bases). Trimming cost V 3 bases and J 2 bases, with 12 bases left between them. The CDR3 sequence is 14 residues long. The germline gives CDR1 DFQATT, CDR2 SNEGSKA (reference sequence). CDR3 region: CSARYRDPTDTQYF. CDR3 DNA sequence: TGCAGTGCTAGGTACAGGGACCCCACAGATACGCAGTATTTT.

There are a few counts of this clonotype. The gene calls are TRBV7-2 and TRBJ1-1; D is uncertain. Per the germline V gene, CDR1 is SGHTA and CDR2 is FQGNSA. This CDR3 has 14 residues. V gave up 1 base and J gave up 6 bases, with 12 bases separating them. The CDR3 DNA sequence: TGTGCCAGCAGCTTAGTAGTTTCCTGGGCTGAAGCTTTCTTT. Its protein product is CASSLVVSWAEAFF.

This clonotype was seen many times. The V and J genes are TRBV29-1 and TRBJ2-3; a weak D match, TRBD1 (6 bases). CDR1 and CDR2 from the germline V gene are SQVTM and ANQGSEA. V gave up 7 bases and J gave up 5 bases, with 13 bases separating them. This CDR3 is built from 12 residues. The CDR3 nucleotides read TGCAGCGGAAGCCTAGGGGGAGATACGCAGTATTTT. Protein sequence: CSGSLGGDTQYF.

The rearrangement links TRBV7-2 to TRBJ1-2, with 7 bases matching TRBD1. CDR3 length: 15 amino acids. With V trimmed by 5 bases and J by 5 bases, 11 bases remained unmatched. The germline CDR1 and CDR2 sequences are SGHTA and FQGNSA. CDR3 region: CASSLTGTATYGYTF. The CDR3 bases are TGTGCCAGCAGCCTTACCGGGACAGCAACTTATGGCTACACCTTC.

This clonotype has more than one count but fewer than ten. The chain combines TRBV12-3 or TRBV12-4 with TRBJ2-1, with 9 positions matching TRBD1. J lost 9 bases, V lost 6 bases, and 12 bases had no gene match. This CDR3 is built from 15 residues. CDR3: CASRTGTGIIGEQFF. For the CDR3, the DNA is TGTGCCAGCAGAACCGGGACAGGGATAATCGGTGAGCAGTTCTTC.

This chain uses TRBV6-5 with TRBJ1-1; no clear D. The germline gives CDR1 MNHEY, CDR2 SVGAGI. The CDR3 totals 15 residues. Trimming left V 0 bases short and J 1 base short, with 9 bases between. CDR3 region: CASSYSSVGNTEAFF. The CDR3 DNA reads TGTGCCAGCAGTTACTCATCGGTGGGGAACACTGAAGCTTTCTTT.

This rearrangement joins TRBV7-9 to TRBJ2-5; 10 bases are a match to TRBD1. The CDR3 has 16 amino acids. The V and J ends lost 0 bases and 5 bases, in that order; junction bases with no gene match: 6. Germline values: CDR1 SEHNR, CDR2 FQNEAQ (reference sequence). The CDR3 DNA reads TGTGCCAGCAGCTTAGCCGTGACAGGGGGCTGGGAGACCCAGTACTTC. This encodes CASSLAVTGGWETQYF.